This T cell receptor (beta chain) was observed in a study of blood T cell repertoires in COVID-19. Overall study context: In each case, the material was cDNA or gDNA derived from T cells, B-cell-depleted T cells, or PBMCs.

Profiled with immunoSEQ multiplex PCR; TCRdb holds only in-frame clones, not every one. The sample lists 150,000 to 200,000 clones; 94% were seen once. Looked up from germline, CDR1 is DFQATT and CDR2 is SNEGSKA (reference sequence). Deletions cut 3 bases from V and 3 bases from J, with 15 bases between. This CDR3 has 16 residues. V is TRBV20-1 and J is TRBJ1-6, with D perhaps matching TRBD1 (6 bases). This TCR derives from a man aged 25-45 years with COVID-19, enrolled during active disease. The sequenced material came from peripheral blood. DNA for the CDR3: TGCAGTGCTAGTTATGAACAGGGCCTCTATAATTCACCCCTCCACTTT. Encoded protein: CSASYEQGLYNSPLHF.